The rows below give T cell receptor beta chains drawn from one sample of a study of T-cell memory formation after mild COVID-19. TCRdb called the 5' RACE reads again in MiXCR, with one record for every CDR3 protein. The table has roughly 200,000 distinct CDR3 sequences, 20% to 25% seen once. Source material: PBMCs or a T cell subset sorted from them (not recorded which). The receptors were gathered from an adult woman who had mild COVID-19 (a few samples of this study predate the infection). Cell type and time point are not known. CDR3s include the opening cysteine and the closing phenylalanine or tryptophan. Expanded clones get a size class; other rows say once, few or many, or leave the size out.

abundance	v_gene	CDR3aa
NA	TRBV27	CASSFSGRSSYEQYF
few	TRBV20-1	CSARAGDNYGYTF
few	TRBV7-8	CASSFETYEQYF
few	TRBV6-5	CASSVGGQGNQPQHF
few	TRBV5-1	CASSGLGGLNEQFF
NA	TRBV6-6	CASSYPEGGTEAFF
few	TRBV7-6	CASSLGDGGEHEQYF
NA	TRBV20-1	CSARESQGEGVMSNQPQHF
NA	TRBV4-1	CASSQDDNTEAFF
few	TRBV5-6	CASSLLRTEAFF
once	TRBV24-1	CATSDIETSVGGTDTQYF
NA	TRBV12-3/TRBV12-4	CASSFASRGGSTDTQYF
NA	TRBV5-1	CASSLPQGLAGEGDTDTQYF
NA	TRBV7-6	CASSLNPLVVGGQFF
once	TRBV25-1	CASSAAAEQYF
few	TRBV29-1	CSVEQVGSRAVYEQFF
few	TRBV7-9	CASSLEGVFVPNDEQYF
few	TRBV7-9	CASKPARGSTDTQYF
NA	TRBV7-6	CASSLIPKETQYF
NA	TRBV15	CATSTWREGTDTQYF
many	TRBV24-1	CATTASGVSTDTQYF
NA	TRBV27	CASSLGGVNQPQHF
NA	TRBV12-3/TRBV12-4	CASSQLLSYNSPLHF
NA	TRBV9	CASSVARGHGTDTQYF
few	TRBV12-3/TRBV12-4	CASSLYDIQYF
few	TRBV24-1	CATSGGRYTGELFF
few	TRBV5-1	CASTSPRNTEAFF
NA	TRBV4-3	CASSQDMGAYGYTF
few	TRBV11-3	CASLGQGVVGELFF
NA	TRBV7-9	CASSSRVSGEADTQYF
few	TRBV20-1	CSARGSMDRLIYEQYF
NA	TRBV20-1	CSAPDRGYNEKLFF
many	TRBV12-3/TRBV12-4	CASSTSPSEQYF
NA	TRBV9	CASADYGAPGTGELFF
few	TRBV29-1	CSVVLGGSEYNEQFF
few	TRBV2	CASSGVRVSTSGSNEQFF
NA	TRBV20-1	CSAIFSGGTYNEQFF
NA	TRBV14	CASSQVGTGNYEQYF